Listed below are T cell receptor beta chains from one sample, sequenced in a study of identical twins. TCRdb fed the 5' RACE reads into MiXCR, producing one record per CDR3 protein. Of 200,000 to 250,000 distinct CDR3 sequences listed, 10% to 15% are singletons. This sample also appeared in a second study, on yellow fever vaccine responses in identical twins.

The sequenced sample was memory (CD45RO+) T cells sorted from blood. All receptors come from a woman aged 18 to 35 in good health. The CDR3 runs from the conserved cysteine through the conserved F or W. The D gene is left open where the match is weak. A row's size may be missing; if present it is once, few, many or a size class.

abundance	j_gene	d_gene	v_gene	CDR3aa	CDR3nt
few	TRBJ1-4	-	TRBV14	CASSQAIFGRADEKLFF	TGTGCCAGCAGCCAAGCAATTTTCGGCAGGGCCGACGAAAAACTGTTTTTT
many	TRBJ1-5	TRBD1	TRBV10-3	CAISDQQGNQPQHF	TGTGCCATCAGTGACCAACAGGGGAATCAGCCCCAGCATTTT
few	TRBJ1-5	TRBD1	TRBV10-3	CAISDRASNQPQHF	TGTGCCATCAGCGACAGGGCGAGCAATCAGCCCCAGCATTTT
-	TRBJ2-7	TRBD2	TRBV5-1	CASSHDLAESYEQYF	TGCGCCAGCAGCCATGACCTAGCGGAGTCCTACGAGCAGTACTTC
-	TRBJ2-7	-	TRBV7-6	CASSLRYGGSYEQYF	TGTGCCAGCAGCTTACGCTACGGGGGCTCCTACGAGCAGTACTTC
-	TRBJ1-2	-	TRBV11-2	CASSPGGMVGGYTF	TGTGCCAGCAGCCCGGGGGGGATGGTAGGTGGCTACACCTTC
few	TRBJ2-7	TRBD1	TRBV28	CASSFRTGRRNEQYF	TGTGCCAGCAGTTTCCGGACAGGGAGGAGGAACGAGCAGTACTTC
many	TRBJ2-3	-	TRBV7-2	CASSLDGSTDTQYF	TGTGCCAGCTCGCTAGATGGGAGCACAGATACGCAGTATTTT
few	TRBJ2-2	TRBD2	TRBV5-5	CASTLGGGGNTGELFF	TGTGCCAGCACCCTGGGCGGCGGGGGAAATACCGGGGAGCTGTTTTTT
-	TRBJ2-5	-	TRBV6-1	CASSLGRLQETQYF	TGTGCCAGCAGTCTGGGGAGACTCCAAGAGACCCAGTACTTC
-	TRBJ1-1	-	TRBV9	CASSATLQPETEAFF	TGTGCCAGCAGCGCAACCCTCCAACCCGAGACTGAAGCTTTCTTT
-	TRBJ2-3	-	TRBV5-1	CASSLERALQSKTSTDTQYF	TGCGCCAGCAGCTTGGAACGTGCCTTACAGTCGAAAACTAGCACAGATACGCAGTATTTT
few	TRBJ2-7	TRBD2	TRBV18	CASSPPGLAGAGEQYF	TGTGCCAGCTCACCACCCGGACTAGCGGGAGCGGGAGAGCAGTACTTC
-	TRBJ2-7	-	TRBV11-2	CASSRERSGYEQYF	TGTGCCAGCAGCCGTGAACGATCGGGCTACGAGCAGTACTTC
many	TRBJ1-6	-	TRBV6-1	CASNQQGRYNSPLHF	TGTGCCAGCAACCAACAGGGACGGTATAATTCACCCCTCCACTTT